Listed here are 22 T cell receptor beta chains from one sample, sequenced in a study of immune heterogeneity within non-small cell lung tumors. Bulk tumor genomic DNA, about 620 ng per sample, was used as template. Surgical sampling yielded several biopsies per primary tumor (spaced far apart). The cohort was untreated, with newly diagnosed non-small cell lung cancer undergoing curative surgery. The TCR beta CDR3 region was amplified by multiplex PCR employing 32 V and 13 J primers. MiXCR, applied by TCRdb to the multiplex PCR reads, yields one record per CDR3 protein. The table shows several thousand distinct CDR3 sequences, with 52% occurring only once. Sequenced: lung tumor tissue. These receptors were collected from a man aged 55 to 70 with non-small cell lung cancer.

This clonotype was seen a handful of times. The gene calls are TRBV6-1 and TRBJ1-4; TRBD1 agrees at 8 bases. V was clipped by 1 base and J by 8 bases; unmatched bases: 6. In germline, CDR1 is MNHNS, CDR2 SASEGT. The CDR3 is made up of 15 amino acids. CDR3 protein: CASSEGTGRAEKLFF. The CDR3 coding sequence is TGTGCCAGCAGTGAAGGGACAGGGAGGGCGGAAAAACTGTTTTTT.

This chain links TRBV20-1 with TRBJ1-2, with TRBD1 matching over 8 bases. J gave up 8 bases and V 6 bases, and 11 bases lay outside the gene matches. This CDR3 region has 13 residues. Germline CDR1 reads DFQATT; CDR2 reads SNEGSKA (reference sequence). CDR3 sequence (DNA): TGCAGTGCCCCCCTCGGACAGGGCCGAGGCTACACCTTC. Its protein product is CSAPLGQGRGYTF.

This rearrangement joins TRBV19 to TRBJ2-7; weak D call: TRBD2 (5 bases). Germline lookup yields CDR1 LNHDA and CDR2 SQIVND (reference sequence). V lost 0 bases and J 7 bases, leaving 16 bases between the germline ends. This CDR3 region has 15 residues. CDR3 amino acids: CASSIDSGPRREQYF. For the CDR3, the DNA is TGTGCCAGTAGTATAGATTCAGGCCCCCGGAGGGAGCAGTACTTC.

This clonotype was counted only a few times. The V call is TRBV3-1, the J call TRBJ2-2; TRBD2 matches 13 bases. V shed 4 bases, J shed 5 bases, and the junction held 10 bases outside the gene matches. Germline V gives CDR1 LGHDT, CDR2 YNNKEL (reference sequence). The CDR3 covers 18 residues. The CDR3 region has the DNA TGTGCCAGCAGCCCCAGCCGACTAGCGGGAGGTAGGACCGGGGAGCTGTTTTTT. It translates to CASSPSRLAGGRTGELFF.

This clonotype ranks as medium-sized. The rearrangement uses TRBV12-3 or TRBV12-4 and TRBJ2-5; D is ambiguous. This CDR3 has 13 amino acids. Trimming stripped 2 bases from V and 1 base from J, with 5 bases between. CDR3 sequence reads: CASSLLVQETQYF. As DNA, the CDR3 is TGTGCCAGCAGTTTACTGGTCCAAGAGACCCAGTACTTC.

This clonotype is termed medium-sized (0.01 to 0.1%). V usage is TRBV20-1 and J usage is TRBJ2-3, with 12 nucleotides matching TRBD2. Losses at the gene ends were 6 bases for V and 1 base for J; bases not matched to a gene: 2. CDR1 and CDR2 (germline): DFQATT, SNEGSKA (reference sequence). The CDR3 is 14 amino acids. The CDR3 sequence: CSARLAGGTDTQYF. CDR3 bases: TGCAGTGCCAGACTAGCGGGGGGCACAGATACGCAGTATTTT.

In this sample, this clonotype is medium-sized. The rearrangement uses TRBV7-2 and TRBJ2-1; D might be TRBD1 (5 bases). CDR3 size: 15 residues. CDR1 is SGHTA, CDR2 FQGNSA, per germline. Deletions cut 1 base from V and 6 bases from J, with 13 bases between. The DNA of the CDR3 is TGTGCCAGCAGCTTAGGGTCATCAAGGGGCAATGAGCAGTTCTTC. Protein sequence: CASSLGSSRGNEQFF.

This chain connects TRBV4-1 to TRBJ1-3, with no clear D. The CDR3 has 13 residues. Trimming removed 4 bases from V and 0 bases from J, with 4 bases in between. Germline V gene sequence: CDR1 MGHRA, CDR2 YSYEKL. The CDR3: CASSPVSGNTIYF. In DNA form, the CDR3 reads TGCGCCAGCAGCCCCGTCTCTGGAAACACCATATATTTT.

By share of the sample, this clonotype is medium-sized. The rearrangement uses TRBV12-3 or TRBV12-4 and TRBJ1-1, with a possible D match to TRBD1 (5 bases). The CDR3 is 15 residues long. Deletions cut 8 bases from V and 4 bases from J, with 20 bases between. CDR3 bases: TGTGCCAGCTCTCAACGGAGAGGGGTCATCACTGAAGCTTTCTTT. Encoded protein: CASSQRRGVITEAFF.

Regarding this clonotype: This may come from a read error, since a much larger clone is one base off. The V gene is TRBV5-1, the J gene TRBJ2-5, with D perhaps given as TRBD1 or TRBD2 (5 bases each). Germline-derived CDR1 and CDR2 are SGHRS and YFSETQ. This CDR3 has 15 residues. V dropped 1 base and J dropped 4 bases, with 14 bases sitting between them. Here the CDR3 DNA reads TGCGCCAGCAGCTTGCGTGGGGGATTAGTAGAGACCCAGTACTTC. Translated, it gives CASSLRGGLVETQYF. The full variable domain, rest sourced from reference TRBV5-1 and TRBJ2-5, is KAGVTQTPRYLIKTRGQQVTLSCSPISGHRSVSWYQQTPGQGLQFLFEYFSETQRNKGNFPGRFSGRQFSNSRSEMNVSTLELGDSALYLCASSLRGGLVETQYFGPGTRLLVL.

The chain carries TRBV27 and TRBJ2-2; TRBD2 matches 10 bases. The CDR3 is made up of 14 amino acids. Germline values: CDR1 MNHEY, CDR2 SMNVEV (reference sequence). With 6 bases clipped from V and 3 bases from J, the junction kept 1 base outside the gene matches. The CDR3 here is CASSGTSDTGELFF. The DNA for the CDR3 is TGTGCCAGCAGCGGGACTAGCGACACCGGGGAGCTGTTTTTT.

The rearrangement links TRBV6-5 to TRBJ1-1, with 8 bases fitting TRBD1. V lost 7 bases to trimming and J lost 4 bases; unmatched junction nucleotides: 8. In germline, CDR1 is MNHEY, CDR2 SVGAGI. The CDR3 has 14 amino acids. The CDR3 DNA follows: TGTGCCAGCATTTTACAGGGGGGTAGCACTGAAGCTTTCTTT. Amino acids: CASILQGGSTEAFF.

The V call is TRBV6-5, the J call TRBJ1-4; D is uncertain. Germline CDR1 and CDR2: MNHEY and SVGAGI. Trimming cost V 4 bases and J 3 bases, with 6 bases left between them. CDR3 length: 13 amino acids. In DNA form, the CDR3 reads TGTGCCAGCAGTTTTGGCCCTAATGAAAAACTGTTTTTT. It codes for CASSFGPNEKLFF.

The V call is TRBV27, the J call TRBJ2-7; D might be TRBD1 or TRBD2, each matching 6 bases. Trimming pared 5 bases from V and 3 bases from J, leaving 17 bases between. CDR3 length equals 15 residues. The germline gives CDR1 MNHEY, CDR2 SMNVEV (reference sequence). The CDR3 here is CASSRNGGLDYEQYF. CDR3 DNA: TGTGCCAGCAGTAGAAATGGGGGGCTGGACTACGAGCAGTACTTC.

This clonotype is classed as medium-sized (0.01 to 0.1%). The chain links TRBV2 to TRBJ2-2; a possible D gene is TRBD1 (6 bases). Trimming pared 3 bases from V and 7 bases from J, leaving 21 bases between. The CDR3 consists of 17 residues. Germline lookup yields CDR1 SNHLY and CDR2 FYNNEI. The CDR3 protein is CASSEPGTRTHNGELFF. Written as DNA, the CDR3 is TGTGCCAGCAGTGAGCCCGGGACACGGACCCACAACGGGGAGCTGTTTTTT.

This clonotype has only one observation. The rearrangement joins TRBV2 to TRBJ1-4, with D hard to call. Germline V gene data show CDR1 as SNHLY and CDR2 as FYNNEI. The V gene lost 4 bases and the J gene lost 2 bases, with 11 bases spanning the gap. The CDR3 sequence is 15 residues long. CDR3 sequence reads: CASSGLDGTNEKLFF. Written as DNA, the CDR3 is TGTGCCAGCAGTGGATTGGACGGGACTAATGAAAAACTGTTTTTT.

This clonotype was found once. V and J are TRBV19 and TRBJ1-2; D not resolved. Germline V gives CDR1 LNHDA, CDR2 SQIVND (reference sequence). V was clipped by 3 bases and J by 6 bases, with 11 bases between them. This CDR3 region has 13 residues. The CDR3 sequence is CASSMVNGNGYTF. In nucleotides, the CDR3 is TGTGCCAGTAGTATGGTAAATGGTAATGGCTACACCTTC.

The chain links TRBV20-1 to TRBJ1-2, with 9 nucleotides matching TRBD1. From germline, CDR1 is DFQATT and CDR2 SNEGSKA (reference sequence). The CDR3 has 14 residues. V was clipped by 3 bases and J by 2 bases; unmatched bases: 4. DNA for the CDR3: TGCAGTGCTAGTTGGGACAGGGAAAACTATGGCTACACCTTC. Encoded protein: CSASWDRENYGYTF.

The chain carries TRBV28 and TRBJ2-7; the D gene is possibly TRBD1 (6 bases). The V and J ends lost 6 bases and 0 bases respectively, with 15 bases between them. Looked up from germline, CDR1 is MDHEN and CDR2 is SYDVKM. The CDR3 loop spans 15 amino acids. DNA for the CDR3: TGTGCCAGCAGCAAGACAGGTGAGATCTCCTACGAGCAGTACTTC. Translating gives CASSKTGEISYEQYF.

The rearrangement links TRBV10-3 to TRBJ2-7, with 7 positions matching TRBD1. V shed 4 bases, J shed 6 bases, and the junction held 3 bases outside the gene matches. Per germline, CDR1 ENHRY and CDR2 SYGVKD. The CDR3 consists of 12 residues. The CDR3 nucleotides read TGTGCCATCAGTGTTGCAGGGGGCGAGCAGTACTTC. Translating gives CAISVAGGEQYF.

The chain links TRBV12-3 or TRBV12-4 to TRBJ2-1; unclear D gene. Trimming took 8 bases from V and 8 from J, leaving 13 bases between them. The CDR3 contains 12 residues. CDR3 residues: CASVRSGYEQFF. In nucleotides, the CDR3 is TGTGCCAGCGTGAGGTCCGGCTATGAGCAGTTCTTC.

V is TRBV10-3 and J is TRBJ1-1, with a weak D call TRBD1 (6 bases). Germline values: CDR1 ENHRY, CDR2 SYGVKD. The CDR3 spans 13 residues. Trimming pared 10 bases from V and 1 base from J, leaving 13 bases between. This CDR3 reads CASMKTGNTEAFF. The DNA of the CDR3 is TGTGCCAGCATGAAGACAGGGAACACTGAAGCTTTCTTT.